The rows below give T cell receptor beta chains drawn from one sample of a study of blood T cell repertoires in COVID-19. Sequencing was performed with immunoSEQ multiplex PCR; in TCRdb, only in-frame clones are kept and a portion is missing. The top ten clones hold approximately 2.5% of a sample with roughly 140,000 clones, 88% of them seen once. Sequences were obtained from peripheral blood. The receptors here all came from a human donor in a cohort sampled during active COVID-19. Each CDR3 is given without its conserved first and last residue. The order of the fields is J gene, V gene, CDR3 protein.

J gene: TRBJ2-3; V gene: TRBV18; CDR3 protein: ASSPRGGGTDTQY
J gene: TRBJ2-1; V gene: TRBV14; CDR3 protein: ASSQDSGTHEQF
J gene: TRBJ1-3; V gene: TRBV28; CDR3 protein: ASTLLGGGRIAGNTIY
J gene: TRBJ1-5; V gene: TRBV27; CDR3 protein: ASSPRTVDQPQH
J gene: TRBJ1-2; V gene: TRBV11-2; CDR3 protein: ASSSTYRVVEEGYT
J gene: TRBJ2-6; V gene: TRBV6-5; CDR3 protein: ASYAAGSGANVLT
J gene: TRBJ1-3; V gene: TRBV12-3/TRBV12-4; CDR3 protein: ASSRQVGNTIY
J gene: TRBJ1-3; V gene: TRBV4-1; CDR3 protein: ASSQAGTATGNTIY
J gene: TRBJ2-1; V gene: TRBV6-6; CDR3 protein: ASKGEGARDEQF
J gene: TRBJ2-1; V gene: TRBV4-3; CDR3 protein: ASSQEGTSGRARNNEQF
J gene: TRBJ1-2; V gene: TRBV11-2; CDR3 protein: ASSLPHDRAAGYT
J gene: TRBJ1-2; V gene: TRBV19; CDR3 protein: ASSSHGTEDNYGYT
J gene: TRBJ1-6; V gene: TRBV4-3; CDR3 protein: ASSQELRTLNSPLH
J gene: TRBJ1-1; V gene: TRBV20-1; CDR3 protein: SAKGDTEAF
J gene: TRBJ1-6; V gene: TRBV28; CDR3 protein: ASSLFRNSPLH
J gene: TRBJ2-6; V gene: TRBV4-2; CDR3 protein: ASSQEPGTGANVLT
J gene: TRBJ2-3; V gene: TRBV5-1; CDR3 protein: ASSEVAGKDTQY
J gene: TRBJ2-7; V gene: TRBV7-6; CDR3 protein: ASSVGTAPSSYEQY
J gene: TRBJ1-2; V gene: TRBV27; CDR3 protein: ASRLGPNYGYT
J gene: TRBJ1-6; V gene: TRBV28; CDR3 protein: ASSDLARGSYNSPLH
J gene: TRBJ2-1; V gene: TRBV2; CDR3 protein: ASSGLAGVVEQF
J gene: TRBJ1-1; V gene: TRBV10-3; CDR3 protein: AISESGELDTEAF
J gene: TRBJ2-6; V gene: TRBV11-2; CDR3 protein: ASSSRQSFGANVLT
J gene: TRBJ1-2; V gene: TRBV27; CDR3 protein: ASSINRGADGYT
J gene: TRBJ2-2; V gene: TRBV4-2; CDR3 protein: ASSQDSAFSAGELF
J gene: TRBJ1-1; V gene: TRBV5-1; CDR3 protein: ASGPRTGTEAF
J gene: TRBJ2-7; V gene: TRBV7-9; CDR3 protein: ASSSFHYEQY
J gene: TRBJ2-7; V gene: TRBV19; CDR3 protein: ASSDRADSYEQY
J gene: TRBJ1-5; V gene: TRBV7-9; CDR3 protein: ASTGTGNQPQH
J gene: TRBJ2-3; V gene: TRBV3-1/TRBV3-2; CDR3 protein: ATTIYIDISRGGDTQY
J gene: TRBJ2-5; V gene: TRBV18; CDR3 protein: ASSPRDRGRRETQY
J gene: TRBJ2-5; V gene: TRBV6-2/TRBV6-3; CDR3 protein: ASSTGVGETQY
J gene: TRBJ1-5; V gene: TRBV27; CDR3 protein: ASSSGAGSYSNQPQH
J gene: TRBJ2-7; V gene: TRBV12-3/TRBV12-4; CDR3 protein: ASSYRVHEQY
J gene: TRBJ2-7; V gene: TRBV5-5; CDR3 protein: ASSLEGLASH
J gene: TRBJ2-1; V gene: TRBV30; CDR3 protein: AWGRERSYNEQF
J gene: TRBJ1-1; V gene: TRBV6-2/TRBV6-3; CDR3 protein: ASSSRTGRGTEAF
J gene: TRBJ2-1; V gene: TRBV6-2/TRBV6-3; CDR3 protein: ASSYGGGRATGEQF
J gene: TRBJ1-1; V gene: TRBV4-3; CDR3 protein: ASSQLTGGTEAF
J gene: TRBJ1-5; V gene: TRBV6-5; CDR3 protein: ASNGQIYNQPQH
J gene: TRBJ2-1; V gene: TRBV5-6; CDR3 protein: ASSLNVRGLDNEQF
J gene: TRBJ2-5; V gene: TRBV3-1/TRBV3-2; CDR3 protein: ASSRRDLETQY
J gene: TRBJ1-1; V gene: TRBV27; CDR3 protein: ATSGLTGSTEAF
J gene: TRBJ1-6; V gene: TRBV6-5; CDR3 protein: ASSPRDRNSPLH
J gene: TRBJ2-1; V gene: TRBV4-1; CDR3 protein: ASNGLAGEQF
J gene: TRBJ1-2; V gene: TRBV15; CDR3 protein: ATSNAAQTYGYT
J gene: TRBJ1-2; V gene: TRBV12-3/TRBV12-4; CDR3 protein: ASRRQTYGYT
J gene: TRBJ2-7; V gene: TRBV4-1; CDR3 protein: ASSPDPTGVGGTYEQY
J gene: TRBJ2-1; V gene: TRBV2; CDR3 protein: ASSSTSGTYNEQF
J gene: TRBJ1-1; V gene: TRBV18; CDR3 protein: ASSPLGQGAKNTEAF
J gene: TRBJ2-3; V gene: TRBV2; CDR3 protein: ASSQRTPSTDTQY
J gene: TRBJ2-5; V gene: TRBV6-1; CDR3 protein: ASSERARVVQETQY
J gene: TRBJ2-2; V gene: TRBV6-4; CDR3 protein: ASKTGQNTGELF
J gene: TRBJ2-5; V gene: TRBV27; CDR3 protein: ASSSHLQETQY
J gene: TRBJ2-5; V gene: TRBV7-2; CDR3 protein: ASSWTSGRGETQY
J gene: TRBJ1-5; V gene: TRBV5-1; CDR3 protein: ASSSLGRAVDPQH
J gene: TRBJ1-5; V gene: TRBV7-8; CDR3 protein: ASSLAPPREPQH
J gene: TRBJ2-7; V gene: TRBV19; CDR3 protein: ASSLRTGGYEQY
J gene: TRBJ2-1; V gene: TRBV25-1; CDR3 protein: ASSESFPGSYNEQF